This TCR beta chain was profiled in a study of lymphopenia after photon versus proton radiotherapy (dated by TCRdb to between 2018 and 2020). Regarding the research as a whole: Photon and proton radiation therapy were compared by the study for their immunological effects in patients with gastrointestinal tumors who developed high-grade lymphopenia. The study aimed to characterize how the two radiation modalities differ in their impact on the immune system. A cohort of around 21 patients with gastrointestinal tumors who received either photon or proton therapy and subsequently developed lymphopenia was included.

Of note for this clone: This receptor's antigen is unknown. Base qualities are not provided; no much larger clone lies one nucleotide away.

The method behind the library was the immunoSEQ multiplex PCR assay. Alongside multiparametric flow cytometry, deep sequencing of rearranged TCR beta loci was used to profile the T cell repertoires. This immuneACCESS table, as held by TCRdb, lists in-frame sequences with V and J called but not all clones. Of the missing ones, under half trace to an unresolved V gene in checked studies; the others have no known cause. Present in this sample are fewer than 45,000 clones, about 86% of which were seen just once. About 9.3% of the sample belongs to the ten largest clones. Study-wide findings and limitations: Across the cohort, among patients who died, a greater drop in TCR diversity after the nadir was inversely correlated with overall survival time. During treatment, patients who received photon therapy lost naive T cells and TCR diversity and gained effector/memory populations, whereas patients who received proton therapy remained relatively stable. After the lymphocyte count nadir, repertoires from photon-treated patients showed oligoclonal expansion, particularly of CD8+ Temra cells, and this expansion drove the decline in diversity. The survival association was assessed only in patients who died, and better survival with proton therapy was presented by the authors as a possibility rather than a demonstrated result.

CDR3 length: 18 amino acids, cysteine to phenylalanine. Just the 54-base CDR3 DNA is kept, in frame starting at base 1. At the junction V is shortened by 5 bases and J by 0 bases, with 23 bases in between. Sequences MDHEN (CDR1) and SYDVKM (CDR2) are obtained from the germline V gene. The sequence joins TRBV28 to TRBJ2-7, with TRBD1 as a weak D call on 7 bases. The TCR sequence derives from a woman between 65 and 79 years old with pancreatic cancer. Some clones in this sample may be carry-over from other donors' samples. The sample in question was peripheral blood, obtained from a patient treated with proton-based radiotherapy. The CDR3 here reads CASSHGTAKRGLSYEQYF. Read as DNA, the sequence is TGTGCCAGCAGTCACGGGACAGCTAAAAGGGGACTCTCCTACGAGCAGTACTTC.